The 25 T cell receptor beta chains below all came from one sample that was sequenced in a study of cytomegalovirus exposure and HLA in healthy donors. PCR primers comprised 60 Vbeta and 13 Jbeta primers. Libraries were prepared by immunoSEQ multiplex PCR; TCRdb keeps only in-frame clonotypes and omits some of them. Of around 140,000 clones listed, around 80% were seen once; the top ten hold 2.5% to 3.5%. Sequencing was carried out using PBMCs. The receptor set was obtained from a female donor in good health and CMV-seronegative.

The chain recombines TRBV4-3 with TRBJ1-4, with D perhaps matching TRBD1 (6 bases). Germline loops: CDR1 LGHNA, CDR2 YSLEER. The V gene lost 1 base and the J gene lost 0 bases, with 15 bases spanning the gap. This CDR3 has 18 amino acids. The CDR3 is CASSQVGVQGATNEKLFF. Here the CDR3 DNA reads TGCGCCAGCAGCCAAGTAGGGGTACAGGGCGCAACTAATGAAAAACTGTTTTTT.

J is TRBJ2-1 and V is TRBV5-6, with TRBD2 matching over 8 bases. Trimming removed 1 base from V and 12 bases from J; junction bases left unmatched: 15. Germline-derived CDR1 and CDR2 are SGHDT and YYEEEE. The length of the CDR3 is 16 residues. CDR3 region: CASSLFERGRVTMQFF. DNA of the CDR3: TGTGCCAGCAGCTTGTTCGAGCGGGGGAGGGTGACAATGCAGTTCTTC.

The CDR3 loop is CASSREMNTEAFF. The CDR3 DNA reads as TGTGCCAGCAGTAGAGAGATGAACACTGAAGCTTTCTTT. The rearrangement uses TRBV7-2 and TRBJ1-1; D is unresolved. Germline loops: CDR1 SGHTA, CDR2 FQGNSA. V lost 6 bases to trimming and J lost 0 bases, with 8 bases between them. The CDR3 covers 13 residues.

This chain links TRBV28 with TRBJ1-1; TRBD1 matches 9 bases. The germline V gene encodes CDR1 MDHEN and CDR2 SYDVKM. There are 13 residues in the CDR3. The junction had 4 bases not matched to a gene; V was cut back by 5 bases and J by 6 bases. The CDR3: CASSDRGIAEAFF. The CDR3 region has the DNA TGTGCCAGCAGTGACAGGGGGATTGCTGAAGCTTTCTTT.

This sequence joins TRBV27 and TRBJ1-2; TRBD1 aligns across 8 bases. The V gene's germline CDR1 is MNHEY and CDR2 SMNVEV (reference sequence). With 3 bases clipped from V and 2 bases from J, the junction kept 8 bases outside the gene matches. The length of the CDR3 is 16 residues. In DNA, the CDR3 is TGTGCCAGCAGTTTCCACTCGGACAGGGAGAACTATGGCTACACCTTC. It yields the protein CASSFHSDRENYGYTF.

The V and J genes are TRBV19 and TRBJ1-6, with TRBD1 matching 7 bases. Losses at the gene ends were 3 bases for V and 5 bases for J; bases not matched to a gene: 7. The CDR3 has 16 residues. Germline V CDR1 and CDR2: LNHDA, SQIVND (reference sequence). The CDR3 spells CASSMMLTGNNSPLHF. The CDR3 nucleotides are TGTGCCAGTAGTATGATGCTGACAGGGAATAATTCACCCCTCCACTTT.

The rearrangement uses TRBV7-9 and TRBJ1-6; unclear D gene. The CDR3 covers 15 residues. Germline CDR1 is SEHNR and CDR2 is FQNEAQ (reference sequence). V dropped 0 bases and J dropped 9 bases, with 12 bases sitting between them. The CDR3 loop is CASSLALGIASPLHF. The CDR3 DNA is TGTGCCAGCAGCTTAGCGCTCGGGATAGCTTCACCCCTCCACTTT.

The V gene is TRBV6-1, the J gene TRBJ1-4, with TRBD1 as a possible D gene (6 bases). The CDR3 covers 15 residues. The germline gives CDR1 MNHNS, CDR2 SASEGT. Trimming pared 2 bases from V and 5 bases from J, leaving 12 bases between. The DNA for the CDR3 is TGTGCCAGCAGTGAAAACAGGGCTTTGAATGAAAAACTGTTTTTT. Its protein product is CASSENRALNEKLFF.

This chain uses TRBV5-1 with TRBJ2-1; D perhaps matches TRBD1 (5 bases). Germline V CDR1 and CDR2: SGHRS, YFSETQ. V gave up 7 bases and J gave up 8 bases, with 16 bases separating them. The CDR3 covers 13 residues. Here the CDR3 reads CASSLGATDEQFF. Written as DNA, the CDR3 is TGCGCCAGCTCGCTTGGGGCCACGGATGAGCAGTTCTTC. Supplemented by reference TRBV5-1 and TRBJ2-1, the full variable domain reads KAGVTQTPRYLIKTRGQQVTLSCSPISGHRSVSWYQQTPGQGLQFLFEYFSETQRNKGNFPGRFSGRQFSNSRSEMNVSTLELGDSALYLCASSLGATDEQFFGPGTRLTVL.

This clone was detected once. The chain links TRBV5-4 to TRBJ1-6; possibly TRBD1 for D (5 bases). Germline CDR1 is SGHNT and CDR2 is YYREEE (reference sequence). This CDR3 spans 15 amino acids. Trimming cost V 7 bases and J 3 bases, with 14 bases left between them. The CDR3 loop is CASWRQGNYNSPLHF. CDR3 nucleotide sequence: TGTGCCAGCTGGCGGCAGGGAAACTATAATTCACCCCTCCACTTT. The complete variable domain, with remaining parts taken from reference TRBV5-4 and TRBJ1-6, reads ETGVTQSPTHLIKTRGQQVTLRCSSQSGHNTVSWYQQALGQGPQFIFQYYREEENGRGNFPPRFSGLQFPNYSSELNVNALELDDSALYLCASWRQGNYNSPLHFGNGTRLTVT.

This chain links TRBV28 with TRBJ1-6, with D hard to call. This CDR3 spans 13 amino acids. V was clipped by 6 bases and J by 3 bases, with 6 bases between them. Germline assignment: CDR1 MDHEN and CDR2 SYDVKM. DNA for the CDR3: TGTGCCAGCAGCCAGAACTATAATTCACCCCTCCACTTT. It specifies CASSQNYNSPLHF.

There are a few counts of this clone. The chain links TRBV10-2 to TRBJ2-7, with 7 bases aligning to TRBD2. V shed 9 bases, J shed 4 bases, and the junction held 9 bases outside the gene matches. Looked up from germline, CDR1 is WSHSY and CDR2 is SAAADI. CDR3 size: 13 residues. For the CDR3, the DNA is TGCGCCAGTGTTGGGAGGGCCGGGTACGAGCAGTACTTC. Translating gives CASVGRAGYEQYF.

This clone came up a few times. The CDR3 DNA is TGTGCCAGCAGTTACTCCCGTCTAGGGAACACTGAAGCTTTCTTT. Amino acids: CASSYSRLGNTEAFF. This chain joins TRBV6-6 and TRBJ1-1; D is uncertain. Per germline, CDR1 MNHNY and CDR2 SVGAGI (reference sequence). Trimming cost V 0 bases and J 1 base, with 9 bases left between them. The CDR3 has 15 amino acids.

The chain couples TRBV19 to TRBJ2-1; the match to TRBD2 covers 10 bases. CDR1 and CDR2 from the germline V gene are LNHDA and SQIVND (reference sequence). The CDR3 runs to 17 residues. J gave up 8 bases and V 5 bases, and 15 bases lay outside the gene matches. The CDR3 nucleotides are TGTGCCAGTAGTTCCCCGCCCCTAGCGGGAGTTTCCCATGAGCAGTTCTTC. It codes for CASSSPPLAGVSHEQFF.

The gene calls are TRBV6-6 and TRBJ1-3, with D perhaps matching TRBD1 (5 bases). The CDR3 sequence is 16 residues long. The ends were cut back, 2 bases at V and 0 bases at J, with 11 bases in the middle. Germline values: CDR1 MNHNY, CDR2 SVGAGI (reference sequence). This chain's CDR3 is CASSYGLTVSGNTIYF. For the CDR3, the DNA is TGTGCCAGCAGTTACGGGCTGACAGTCTCTGGAAACACCATATATTTT.

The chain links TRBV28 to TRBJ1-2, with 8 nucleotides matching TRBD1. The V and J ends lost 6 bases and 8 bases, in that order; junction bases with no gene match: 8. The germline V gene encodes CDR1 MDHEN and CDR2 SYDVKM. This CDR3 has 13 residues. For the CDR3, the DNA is TGTGCCAGCAGGTCGACAGGGGTGGAGGGCTACACCTTC. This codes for CASRSTGVEGYTF.

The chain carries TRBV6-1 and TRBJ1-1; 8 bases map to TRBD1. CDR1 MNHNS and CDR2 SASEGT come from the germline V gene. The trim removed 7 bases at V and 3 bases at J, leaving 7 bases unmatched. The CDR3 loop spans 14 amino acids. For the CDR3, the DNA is TGTGCCAGCATTGCAGGGGGCCTACACACTGAAGCTTTCTTT. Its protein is CASIAGGLHTEAFF.

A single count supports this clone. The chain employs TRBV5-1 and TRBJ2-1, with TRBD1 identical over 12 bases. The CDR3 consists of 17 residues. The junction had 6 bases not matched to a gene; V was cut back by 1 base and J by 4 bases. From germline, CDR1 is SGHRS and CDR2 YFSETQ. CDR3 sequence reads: CASSLLGQGASYNEQFF. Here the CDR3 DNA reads TGCGCCAGCAGCTTGTTGGGACAGGGGGCAAGTTACAATGAGCAGTTCTTC.

This chain's CDR3 is CASRALRGLAVPHGGDEQFF. The CDR3 DNA reads as TGTGCCAGCAGAGCATTACGGGGACTAGCGGTCCCTCACGGAGGGGATGAGCAGTTCTTC. The genes are TRBV28 and TRBJ2-1, with TRBD2 matching over 11 bases. The CDR3 contains 20 residues. Per germline, CDR1 MDHEN and CDR2 SYDVKM. Germline trimming cut 6 bases from V and 8 bases from J; bases unmatched to any gene: 24.

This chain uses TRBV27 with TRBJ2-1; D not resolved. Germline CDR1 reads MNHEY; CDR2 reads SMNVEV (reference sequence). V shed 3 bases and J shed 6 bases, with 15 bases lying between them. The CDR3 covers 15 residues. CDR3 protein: CASSFTATSANEQFF. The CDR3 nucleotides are TGTGCCAGCAGTTTTACCGCGACCAGCGCCAATGAGCAGTTCTTC.

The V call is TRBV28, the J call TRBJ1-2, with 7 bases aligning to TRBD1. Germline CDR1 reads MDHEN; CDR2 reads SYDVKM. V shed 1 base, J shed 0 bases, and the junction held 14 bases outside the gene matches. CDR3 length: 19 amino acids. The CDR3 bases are TGTGCCAGCAGTTTATTCCCCCGGGACAGAGCTACACCTAACTATGGCTACACCTTC. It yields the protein CASSLFPRDRATPNYGYTF.

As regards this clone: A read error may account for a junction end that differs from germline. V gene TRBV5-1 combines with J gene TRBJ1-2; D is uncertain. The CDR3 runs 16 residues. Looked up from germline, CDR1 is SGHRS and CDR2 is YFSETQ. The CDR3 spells CASSFTRPGLNYGYPF. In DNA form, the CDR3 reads TGCGCCAGCAGCTTTACCAGGCCAGGACTGAACTATGGCTACCCCTTC.

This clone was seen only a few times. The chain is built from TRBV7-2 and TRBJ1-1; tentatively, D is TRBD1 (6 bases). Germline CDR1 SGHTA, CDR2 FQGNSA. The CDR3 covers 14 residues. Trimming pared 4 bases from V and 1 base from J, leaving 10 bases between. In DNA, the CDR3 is TGTGCCAGCAGCTCCTTCAGGGGGAACACTGAAGCTTTCTTT. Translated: CASSSFRGNTEAFF.

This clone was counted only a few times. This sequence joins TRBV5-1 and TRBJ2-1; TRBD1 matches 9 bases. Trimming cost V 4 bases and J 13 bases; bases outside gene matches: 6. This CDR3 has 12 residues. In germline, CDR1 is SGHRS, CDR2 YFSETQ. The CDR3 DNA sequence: TGCGCCAGCAGCGTTCCGGGACAGGGACAGTTCTTC. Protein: CASSVPGQGQFF. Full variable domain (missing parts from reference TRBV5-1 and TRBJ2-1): KAGVTQTPRYLIKTRGQQVTLSCSPISGHRSVSWYQQTPGQGLQFLFEYFSETQRNKGNFPGRFSGRQFSNSRSEMNVSTLELGDSALYLCASSVPGQGQFFGPGTRLTVL.

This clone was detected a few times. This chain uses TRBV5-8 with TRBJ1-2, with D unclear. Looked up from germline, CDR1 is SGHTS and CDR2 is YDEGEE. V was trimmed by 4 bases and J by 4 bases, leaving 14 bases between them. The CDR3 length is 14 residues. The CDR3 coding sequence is TGTGCCAGCAGCCGTGCGACCGGGAGCTATGGCTACACCTTC. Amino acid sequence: CASSRATGSYGYTF.